Presented here are 11 T cell receptor beta chains from one specimen sequenced in a study of T-cell reconstitution after alpha-beta-depleted transplantation in children. It was with unique molecular identifiers that the TCRbeta library was prepared. TCRdb called the PCR reads again in MiXCR, with one record for every CDR3 protein. The sample lists over 150,000 distinct CDR3 sequences, approximately 7% occurring once. The material was PBMCs, obtained before TCRalphabeta/CD19-depleted stem cell transplant. The receptors here all came from a boy aged 2 to 10 with acute lymphoblastic leukemia, due to receive a stem cell transplant.

This clonotype was detected many times. This sequence joins TRBV5-1 and TRBJ2-5; 8 nucleotides agree with TRBD2. CDR3 length equals 16 residues. The germline V gene has CDR1 SGHRS and CDR2 YFSETQ. After removal of 0 bases from V and 2 bases from J, the junction contained 6 bases not matched to a gene. This CDR3 is CASSLVYGGVQETQYF. The CDR3 nucleotides read TGCGCCAGCAGCTTGGTCTACGGGGGGGTTCAAGAGACCCAGTACTTC.

This clonotype was found many times. The chain joins TRBV29-1 to TRBJ1-6; D gene uncertain. The CDR3 spans 13 residues. Trimming took 3 bases from V and 10 from J, leaving 13 bases between them. CDR1 and CDR2 (germline): SQVTM, ANQGSEA. The CDR3 nucleotides read TGCAGCGTTGAGGACCCCATGGGATCACCCCTCCACTTT. Translating gives CSVEDPMGSPLHF.

This clonotype was counted only a few times. The chain carries TRBV11-2 and TRBJ1-2; 9 bases are a match to TRBD1. J was trimmed by 4 bases and V by 4 bases; bases with no gene match: 13. CDR3 length: 17 residues. Germline V gene data show CDR1 as SGHAT and CDR2 as FQNNGV. CDR3 sequence (DNA): TGTGCCAGCAGCTCCCTCCCTCGAGGGACAGGGAGCTATGGCTACACCTTC. Residues: CASSSLPRGTGSYGYTF.

This clonotype was detected ten times or more. The V and J genes are TRBV12-3 or TRBV12-4 and TRBJ2-1; 10 positions agree with TRBD1. After removal of 7 bases from V and 6 bases from J, the junction contained 6 bases not matched to a gene. CDR3 length equals 14 residues. The CDR3 region is CASTQGTGVNEQFF. CDR3 DNA: TGTGCCAGCACCCAGGGGACAGGGGTCAATGAGCAGTTCTTC.

This clonotype occurred many times. The chain links TRBV7-2 to TRBJ1-5; no clear D gene. V gave up 1 base and J gave up 0 bases, with 13 bases separating them. CDR1 and CDR2 (germline): SGHTA, FQGNSA. This CDR3 has 17 amino acids. The CDR3 nucleotides are TGTGCCAGCAGCTTAGTCATCGGTGGATATAGCAATCAGCCCCAGCATTTT. It codes for CASSLVIGGYSNQPQHF.

This clonotype came up many times. The rearrangement uses TRBV2 and TRBJ1-1; D is unresolved. Germline V gene data show CDR1 as SNHLY and CDR2 as FYNNEI. The CDR3 length is 15 residues. V lost 10 bases to trimming and J lost 0 bases, with 18 bases between them. CDR3 in DNA: TGTGCCACCACTGAACGTCGGACTTTGAACACTGAAGCTTTCTTT. Its translation is CATTERRTLNTEAFF.

This clonotype was picked up many times. The chain recombines TRBV4-3 with TRBJ2-1; D may be TRBD2 (7 bases). Looked up from germline, CDR1 is LGHNA and CDR2 is YSLEER. The CDR3 contains 17 residues. The V and J ends lost 1 base and 5 bases respectively, with 18 bases between them. The CDR3 loop reads CASSQVRASGTNNEQFF. As DNA, the CDR3 is TGCGCCAGCAGCCAAGTAAGGGCGAGCGGGACAAACAATGAGCAGTTCTTC.

This clonotype was observed a handful of times. In DNA form, the CDR3 reads TGTGCCAGCAGCCCCGGCGGGAGGGGCCTCGTTGAGCAGTTCTTC. Encoded protein: CASSPGGRGLVEQFF. V and J are TRBV7-2 and TRBJ2-1; 9 nucleotides align to TRBD2. Trimming at V came to 5 bases and at J to 9 bases, leaving 11 bases not matched to a gene. This CDR3 contains 15 residues. Germline V gene data show CDR1 as SGHTA and CDR2 as FQGNSA. Drawing the rest from reference TRBV7-2 and TRBJ2-1, the complete variable domain is GAGVSQSPSNKVTEKGKDVELRCDPISGHTALYWYRQSLGQGLEFLIYFQGNSAPDKSGLPSDRFSAERTGGSVSTLTIQRTQQEDSAVYLCASSPGGRGLVEQFFGPGTRLTVL.

The chain couples TRBV12-3 or TRBV12-4 to TRBJ1-3; maybe TRBD1 (5 bases). Trimming stripped 0 bases from V and 0 bases from J, with 9 bases between. The length of the CDR3 is 16 residues. CDR3 in DNA: TGTGCCAGCAGTTTAGCGTGGGGGGGCTCTGGAAACACCATATATTTT. The encoded protein is CASSLAWGGSGNTIYF.

This clonotype appeared many times. The CDR3 here is CASSSGLAENTGELFF. As DNA, the CDR3 is TGCGCCAGCAGCTCCGGACTAGCGGAGAACACCGGGGAGCTGTTTTTT. The chain uses TRBV5-1 and TRBJ2-2; TRBD2 matches 10 bases. Trimming removed 3 bases from V and 1 base from J; junction bases left unmatched: 3. This CDR3 has 16 amino acids. The germline CDR1 and CDR2 sequences are SGHRS and YFSETQ.

Of note for this clonotype: No conserved phenylalanine or tryptophan ends this CDR3, so it is likely a read error. No DNA is shown, since the ends of the CDR3 on it are uncertain; the CDR3 is the one TCRdb lists. The rearrangement uses TRBV9 and TRBJ1-2; no check of the table's D call, TRBD1, against the DNA was made. Ends included, the CDR3 has 13 residues. Germline values: CDR1 SGDLS, CDR2 YYNGEE. The CDR3 reads CASSPEHSGTGTA.